This T cell receptor beta chain was found in a study of OX40 agonist ivuxolimab in advanced cancers. Assay used: immunoSEQ multiplex PCR; TCRdb lists only in-frame clones, some missing. Among roughly 73,000 clones listed, 80% to 90% were seen once. Worth noting for this clone: Its specificity is not known.

Study-wide findings and caveats: Clonal expansion in partial responders at 0.1-3.0 mg/kg ranked among the lowest.

This clonotype originated in an adult with an advanced solid tumor such as melanoma, head and neck, liver or kidney cancer. The specimen was CD4+ or CD8+ T cells sorted from blood, collected in a trial of the OX40 agonist ivuxolimab.

CDR3 in amino acids: CASTLKLRGYDSGANVLTF. The CDR3, as DNA: TGTGCCAGTACCCTCAAACTAAGGGGTTACGACTCTGGGGCCAACGTCCTGACTTTC. This rearrangement joins TRBV19 to TRBJ2-6; D is possibly TRBD1 (5 bases). The CDR3 totals 19 residues. V was shortened by 7 bases and J by 0 bases, with 22 bases between the two germline ends. The germline CDR1 and CDR2 sequences are LNHDA and SQIVND (reference sequence).